Below, 10 T cell receptor beta chains from the same sample are listed, as sequenced in a study of human T cells and chemical hapten exposure. TCRdb re-called the RACE reads with MiXCR, one entry per CDR3 protein. The profile shows under 65,000 distinct CDR3 sequences, approximately 8.8% of them singletons. Time point indicated: pre-sensitization, week 0. Treatment: therapeutic diphenylcyclopropenone sensitization with weekly scalp DPC. This specimen was whole blood, taken in connection with sensitization to the hapten diphenylcyclopropenone (DPC). The receptors were sampled from a woman aged 40 to 50 with alopecia areata. Some clones in this sample may be carry-over from other donors' samples.

J is TRBJ2-5 and V is TRBV3-1; 9 nucleotides line up with TRBD2. Germline loops: CDR1 LGHDT, CDR2 YNNKEL (reference sequence). V gave up 2 bases and J gave up 3 bases; unmatched junction bases: 1. There are 14 residues in the CDR3. The chain's CDR3 is CASSQLAGEETQYF. The CDR3, as DNA: TGTGCCAGCAGCCAATTAGCGGGGGAAGAGACCCAGTACTTC.

This clonotype was seen ten or more times. The chain recombines TRBV11-3 with TRBJ1-1; D not resolved. V was trimmed by 5 bases and J by 4 bases, leaving 5 bases between them. CDR1 and CDR2 from the germline V gene are SGHNT and YENEEA. The CDR3 consists of 11 residues. The CDR3 DNA is TGTGCCAGCAGCACCGGCACTGAAGCTTTCTTT. This sequence encodes CASSTGTEAFF. Complete variable domain (other parts from reference TRBV11-3 and TRBJ1-1): EAGVVQSPRYKIIEKKQPVAFWCNPISGHNTLYWYLQNLGQGPELLIRYENEEAVDDSQLPKDRFSAERLKGVDSTLKIQPAELGDSAVYLCASSTGTEAFFGQGTRLTVV.

This clonotype was detected many times. V usage is TRBV7-8 and J usage is TRBJ1-5, with 7 bases identical to TRBD1. The germline CDR1 and CDR2 sequences are SGHVS and FQNEAQ. This CDR3 is built from 15 residues. The ends lost 3 bases at V and 5 bases at J; junction bases unmatched: 7. The CDR3 protein is CASSFVTGSDQPQHF. The CDR3 bases are TGTGCCAGCAGCTTCGTGACAGGGTCAGATCAGCCCCAGCATTTT.

This clonotype came up many times. This is likely a read error, given that the CDR3 carries no conserved phenylalanine or tryptophan at its end. The chain carries TRBV11-2 and TRBJ2-1; D is unresolved. The CDR3 runs 15 residues. CDR1 and CDR2 from the germline V gene are SGHAT and FQNNGV. Trimming took 2 bases from V and 8 from J, leaving 16 bases between them. CDR3 in DNA: TGTGCCAGCAGCTTATCCCTCTCCGGGTTTGATGAGCAGTTCTTA. It translates to CASSLSLSGFDEQFL.

In its sample, this clonotype was seen many times. The chain couples TRBV25-1 to TRBJ1-6; weak D call: TRBD1 (6 bases). The germline V gene encodes CDR1 MGHDK and CDR2 SYGVNS. V dropped 4 bases and J dropped 7 bases, with 14 bases sitting between them. This CDR3 region has 15 residues. Written as DNA, the CDR3 is TGTGCCAGCAGTGGGTGGCAGGGGATCAATTCACCCCTCCACTTT. Its translation: CASSGWQGINSPLHF.

Only a few counts were recorded for this clonotype. The chain is built from TRBV5-1 and TRBJ1-4; D may be TRBD1 (6 bases). CDR3 length: 15 residues. Germline V CDR1 and CDR2: SGHRS, YFSETQ. Trimming took off 5 bases at V and 7 bases at J, with 18 bases between the two ends. This chain's CDR3 is CASRLTAQGGEKLFF. CDR3 nucleotide sequence: TGCGCCAGCAGGCTGACGGCACAGGGCGGTGAAAAACTGTTTTTT.

This clonotype was detected only a few times. This chain links TRBV29-1 with TRBJ2-1; a weak D match, TRBD2 (5 bases). This CDR3 has 15 residues. Between the trimmed V and J ends, which lost 1 base and 0 bases, there was a span of 10 bases. Germline V CDR1 and CDR2: SQVTM, ANQGSEA. The CDR3 loop reads CSVEGRGSSYNEQFF. The CDR3 coding sequence is TGCAGCGTTGAAGGCCGAGGGAGCTCCTACAATGAGCAGTTCTTC.

The genes are TRBV4-1 and TRBJ2-7; TRBD1 matches 8 bases. The CDR3 is 16 residues long. Per the germline V gene, CDR1 is MGHRA and CDR2 is YSYEKL. J gave up 4 bases and V 2 bases, and 10 bases lay outside the gene matches. The CDR3 loop is CASSQSHQGAYYEQYF. The CDR3 coding sequence is TGCGCCAGCAGCCAAAGTCACCAGGGGGCGTATTACGAGCAGTACTTC.

This clonotype was found many times. Because the CDR3's place on the DNA is in doubt, the DNA is left out and the CDR3 is given as listed by TCRdb. V is TRBV7-8 and J is TRBJ2-5; the table calls TRBD1, which could not be checked here. 15 amino acids form the CDR3, both terminal residues included. Per the germline V gene, CDR1 is SGHVS and CDR2 is FQNEAQ. The CDR3: CASSLVRQGILAQYF.

There are many counts of this clonotype. This chain links TRBV4-1 with TRBJ2-5, with TRBD2 matching 11 bases. The V gene's germline CDR1 is MGHRA and CDR2 YSYEKL. This CDR3 contains 15 residues. V shed 2 bases and J 7 bases; nucleotides not matched to a gene: 6. The DNA for the CDR3 is TGCGCCAGCAGCCAACCGACTAGCGGGGAAGGGACCCAGTACTTC. Translated: CASSQPTSGEGTQYF.